This TCR beta chain was recovered during a study of T cell responses to AZD1222 COVID-19 vaccine. Study-level findings and limits: Spike-specific TCR depth and breadth grew after two AZD1222 doses. Baseline seropositivity occurred in only a handful of AZD1222 recipients. Epitopes outside B.1.351 and B.1.1.7 mutated regions reportedly drew nearly half of spike TCRs. Donors were mostly white British, more females; clonal diversity possibly underestimated.

TCRdb keeps only in-frame clones here, not all; method: immunoSEQ multiplex PCR. Of some 120,000 clones detected, more than 85% appear once; the ten largest clones hold around 3.1%. As for this clone: What it recognizes is unknown.

The receptor was isolated from an adult in good health. The material was peripheral blood, obtained on day 0 of AZD1222 vaccination.

The CDR3, as DNA: TGTGCCAGCTACCAACGGGGGGGCTCTAATGAAAAACTGTTTTTT. It specifies CASYQRGGSNEKLFF. The J gene is TRBJ1-4, the V gene TRBV28; a possible D gene is TRBD1 (6 bases). This CDR3 has 15 residues. Per the germline V gene, CDR1 is MDHEN and CDR2 is SYDVKM. The V gene lost 8 bases and the J gene lost 3 bases, with 16 bases spanning the gap.